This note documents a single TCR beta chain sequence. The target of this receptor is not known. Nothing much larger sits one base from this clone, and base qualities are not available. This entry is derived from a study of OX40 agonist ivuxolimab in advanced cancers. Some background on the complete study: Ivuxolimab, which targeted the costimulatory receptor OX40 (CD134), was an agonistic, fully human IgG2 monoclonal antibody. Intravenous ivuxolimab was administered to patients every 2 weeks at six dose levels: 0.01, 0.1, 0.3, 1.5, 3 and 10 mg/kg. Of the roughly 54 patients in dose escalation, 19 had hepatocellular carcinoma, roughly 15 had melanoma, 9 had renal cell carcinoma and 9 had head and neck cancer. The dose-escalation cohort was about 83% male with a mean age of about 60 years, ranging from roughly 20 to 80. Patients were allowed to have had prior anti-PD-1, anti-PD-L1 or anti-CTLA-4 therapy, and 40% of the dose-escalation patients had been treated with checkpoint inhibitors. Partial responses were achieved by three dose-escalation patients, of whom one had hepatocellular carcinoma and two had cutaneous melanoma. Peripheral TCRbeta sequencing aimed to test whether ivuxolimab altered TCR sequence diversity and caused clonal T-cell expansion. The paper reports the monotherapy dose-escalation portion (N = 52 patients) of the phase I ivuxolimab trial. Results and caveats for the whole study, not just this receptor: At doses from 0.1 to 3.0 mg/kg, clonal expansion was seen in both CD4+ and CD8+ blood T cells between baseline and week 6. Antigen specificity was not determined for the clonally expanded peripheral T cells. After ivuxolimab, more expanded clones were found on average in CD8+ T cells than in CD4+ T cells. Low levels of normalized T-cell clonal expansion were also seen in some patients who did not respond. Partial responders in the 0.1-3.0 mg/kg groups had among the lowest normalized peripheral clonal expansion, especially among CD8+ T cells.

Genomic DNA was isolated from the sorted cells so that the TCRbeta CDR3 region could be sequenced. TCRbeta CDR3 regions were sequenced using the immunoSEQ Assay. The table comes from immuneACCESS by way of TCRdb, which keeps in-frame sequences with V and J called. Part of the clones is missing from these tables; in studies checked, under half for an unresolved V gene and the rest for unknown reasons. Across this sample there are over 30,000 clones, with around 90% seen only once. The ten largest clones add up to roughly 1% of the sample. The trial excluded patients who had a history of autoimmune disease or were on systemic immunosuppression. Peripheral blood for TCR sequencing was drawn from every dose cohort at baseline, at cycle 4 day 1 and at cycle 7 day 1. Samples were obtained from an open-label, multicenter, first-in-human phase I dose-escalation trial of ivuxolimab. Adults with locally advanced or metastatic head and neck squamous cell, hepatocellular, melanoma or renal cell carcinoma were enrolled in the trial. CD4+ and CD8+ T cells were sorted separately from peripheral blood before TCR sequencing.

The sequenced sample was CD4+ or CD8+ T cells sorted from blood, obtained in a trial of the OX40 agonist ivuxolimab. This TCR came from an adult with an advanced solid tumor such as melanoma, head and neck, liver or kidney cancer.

The CDR3 corresponds to CASSLARAGGRDEQFF. The nucleotide sequence is given as TGTGCCAGCAGCTTAGCACGAGCGGGAGGGAGGGATGAGCAGTTCTTC. This chain is built from TRBV7-8 and TRBJ2-1, with 10 bases matching TRBD2. Germline trimming amounts to 0 bases on V and 8 bases on J, with 7 as the count of junction bases outside the gene matches. Sequences SGHVS (CDR1) and FQNEAQ (CDR2) are obtained from the germline V gene. From the cysteine up to the phenylalanine, the CDR3 has a length of 16 residues. The entry retains the CDR3 DNA only, 48 bases that are in frame from base 1.